These T cell receptor beta chains were read from a single sample in a study of T cell repertoires in cytomegalovirus infection. MiXCR, run by TCRdb on the reads, gives a single entry per CDR3 protein. The sample includes 630,000 or so distinct CDR3 sequences, approximately 24% of them seen just once. Source material: CD8+ T cells from PBMCs. Receptor source: a human donor in good health (CMV status not recorded). Some clones in this sample may be carry-over from other donors' samples. The CDR3 runs from the conserved cysteine through the conserved F or W. The D gene is left open where the match is weak. A row's size may be missing; if present it is once, few, many or a size class.

CDR3 | DNA | J | V | D | size | length
CASSWVLEDTQYF | TGTGCCAGCAGCTGGGTATTGGAGGATACGCAGTATTTT | TRBJ2-3 | TRBV7-9 | NA | few | 13
CASTQGQGSFYEQYF | TGTGCCAGTACCCAAGGACAGGGAAGTTTCTACGAGCAGTACTTC | TRBJ2-7 | TRBV19 | TRBD1 | NA | 15
CASSHREEQFF | TGTGCCAGCAGTCATAGAGAAGAGCAGTTCTTC | TRBJ2-1 | TRBV6-1 | NA | many | 11
CASMGGREQYF | TGTGCCAGCATGGGTGGAAGAGAGCAGTACTTC | TRBJ2-7 | TRBV2 | NA | NA | 11
CASSSSGRNEQFF | TGTGCCAGCAGCTCAAGCGGGAGGAATGAGCAGTTCTTC | TRBJ2-1 | TRBV4-2 | TRBD2 | NA | 13
CASSLSGGGSYNEQFF | TGTGCCAGCAGCTTAAGCGGGGGGGGCTCCTACAATGAGCAGTTCTTC | TRBJ2-1 | TRBV7-2 | TRBD2 | few | 16
CSARSAVDYGYTF | TGCAGTGCTCGGTCCGCGGTGGACTATGGCTACACCTTC | TRBJ1-2 | TRBV20-1 | NA | NA | 13
CATSGYRGDEQFF | TGTGCCACCAGTGGCTACAGGGGAGATGAGCAGTTCTTC | TRBJ2-1 | TRBV24-1 | TRBD1 | NA | 13
CASSLATPPGETQYF | TGTGCCAGCAGCTTAGCGACTCCACCGGGGGAGACCCAGTACTTC | TRBJ2-5 | TRBV7-6 | NA | few | 15
CASIRDSILTDTQYF | TGTGCCAGCATCCGGGACAGCATCCTCACAGATACGCAGTATTTT | TRBJ2-3 | TRBV12-3/TRBV12-4 | TRBD1 | NA | 15
CATQPRDPNTGELFF | TGTGCCACCCAGCCTCGGGACCCGAACACCGGGGAGCTGTTTTTT | TRBJ2-2 | TRBV7-9 | NA | NA | 15
CASSLPRGGTEAFF | TGTGCCAGCAGTTTACCCAGGGGAGGCACTGAAGCTTTCTTT | TRBJ1-1 | TRBV12-3/TRBV12-4 | NA | few | 14
CSVGGEQFF | TGCAGTGTGGGTGGGGAGCAGTTCTTC | TRBJ2-1 | TRBV29-1 | NA | many | 9
CASRQGRYQETQYF | TGTGCCAGCAGACAGGGGCGGTACCAAGAGACCCAGTACTTC | TRBJ2-5 | TRBV6-6 | TRBD1 | NA | 14
CASSQMFRDSTGELFF | TGTGCCAGCAGCCAAATGTTCCGGGACAGCACCGGGGAGCTGTTTTTT | TRBJ2-2 | TRBV3-1 | TRBD1 | many | 16
CASSVAQSSYNSPLHF | TGTGCCAGCAGTGTGGCCCAGAGCTCCTATAATTCACCCCTCCACTTT | TRBJ1-6 | TRBV27 | NA | few | 16
CASSLAEQPNEQFF | TGCGCCAGCAGCTTGGCCGAACAGCCGAATGAGCAGTTCTTC | TRBJ2-1 | TRBV5-1 | NA | few | 14
CASRGTVSDTQYF | TGTGCCAGCAGAGGGACAGTCTCAGATACGCAGTATTTT | TRBJ2-3 | TRBV7-2 | TRBD1 | many | 13
CSAVSGQNYNEQFF | TGCAGTGCTGTGAGCGGACAGAATTACAATGAGCAGTTCTTC | TRBJ2-1 | TRBV20-1 | NA | NA | 14
CASHVRVLSTDTQYF | TGTGCCAGCCACGTGAGAGTCCTTAGCACAGATACGCAGTATTTT | TRBJ2-3 | TRBV2 | NA | few | 15
CSVEDGYNSPLHF | TGCAGCGTTGAAGATGGGTATAATTCACCCCTCCACTTT | TRBJ1-6 | TRBV29-1 | NA | NA | 13
CASSYPGTPQETQYF | TGTGCCAGCAGTTACCCCGGGACACCACAAGAGACCCAGTACTTC | TRBJ2-5 | TRBV6-6 | NA | NA | 15
CASSYSSQRGSQETQYF | TGTGCCAGCAGTTACTCTTCCCAGCGGGGGAGCCAAGAGACCCAGTACTTC | TRBJ2-5 | TRBV6-5 | TRBD2 | NA | 17
CASSPEDRGLHEQYF | TGTGCCAGCAGCCCCGAGGACAGGGGACTCCACGAGCAGTACTTC | TRBJ2-7 | TRBV7-2 | TRBD1 | many | 15
CASSHGARDRGYGYTF | TGCGCCAGCAGCCATGGGGCCCGGGACAGGGGCTATGGCTACACCTTC | TRBJ1-2 | TRBV4-1 | TRBD1 | many | 16
CSVRRYSSGSYNEQFF | TGCAGTGTCCGGAGATATTCTAGCGGGAGCTACAATGAGCAGTTCTTC | TRBJ2-1 | TRBV20-1 | TRBD2 | NA | 16
CASSLSGGASFGDTQYF | TGTGCCAGCAGCTTATCTGGAGGGGCCTCTTTCGGAGATACGCAGTATTTT | TRBJ2-3 | TRBV7-9 | NA | NA | 17
CASSGGLGYEQYF | TGTGCCAGCAGTGGGGGGCTTGGGTACGAGCAGTACTTC | TRBJ2-7 | TRBV25-1 | NA | NA | 13
CASRPLREMNTGELFF | TGTGCCAGCAGGCCCCTCCGGGAGATGAACACCGGGGAGCTGTTTTTT | TRBJ2-2 | TRBV28 | NA | NA | 16
CASSFAGGPGEQFF | TGTGCCAGCAGTTTTGCGGGGGGGCCGGGTGAGCAGTTCTTC | TRBJ2-1 | TRBV28 | TRBD2 | few | 14
CSARLSAGGGTDTQYF | TGCAGTGCTAGACTCTCGGCGGGGGGCGGCACAGATACGCAGTATTTT | TRBJ2-3 | TRBV20-1 | TRBD2 | NA | 16
CASSQEGAGYEQYF | TGCGCCAGCAGCCAAGAGGGGGCGGGCTACGAGCAGTACTTC | TRBJ2-7 | TRBV4-1 | NA | NA | 14
CASSFRTSGGLNTGELFF | TGTGCCAGCAGCTTCCGGACTAGCGGGGGCCTTAACACCGGGGAGCTGTTTTTT | TRBJ2-2 | TRBV7-3 | TRBD2 | many | 18
CASSSDTGTSPQETQYF | TGTGCCAGCAGCTCCGACACCGGGACTAGCCCTCAAGAGACCCAGTACTTC | TRBJ2-5 | TRBV7-2 | TRBD2 | many | 17
CASSGRQGHNEQFF | TGTGCCAGCAGCGGGCGACAGGGGCACAATGAGCAGTTCTTC | TRBJ2-1 | TRBV11-3 | TRBD1 | NA | 14
CASSPRTGAATEAFF | TGTGCCAGCAGCCCCCGGACAGGGGCGGCCACTGAAGCTTTCTTT | TRBJ1-1 | TRBV7-6 | TRBD1 | many | 15
CASRDRLSSYNEQFF | TGTGCCAGCAGAGACCGTTTAAGCTCCTACAATGAGCAGTTCTTC | TRBJ2-1 | TRBV2 | NA | few | 15
CSVDHRSEQFF | TGCAGCGTTGACCATCGCAGTGAGCAGTTCTTC | TRBJ2-1 | TRBV29-1 | NA | NA | 11
CASTGQGRRNYGYTF | TGTGCCAGCACGGGTCAGGGCAGGCGTAACTATGGCTACACCTTC | TRBJ1-2 | TRBV28 | NA | few | 15
CSTFHGGATYNEQFF | TGCAGTACTTTCCACGGGGGGGCCACCTACAATGAGCAGTTCTTC | TRBJ2-1 | TRBV20-1 | TRBD2 | NA | 15
CSATGTGGLETEAFF | TGCAGCGCTACCGGGACAGGGGGCTTGGAAACTGAAGCTTTCTTT | TRBJ1-1 | TRBV29-1 | TRBD1 | NA | 15
CASSLSAYSNQPQHF | TGTGCCAGCAGTTTATCAGCCTATAGCAATCAGCCCCAGCATTTT | TRBJ1-5 | TRBV27 | NA | many | 15
CVSSLLGGLPYTYNEQFF | TGTGTCAGTAGCCTCCTCGGGGGTCTACCCTATACCTACAATGAGCAGTTCTTC | TRBJ2-1 | TRBV19 | NA | NA | 18
CASSQGGEEQYF | TGTGCCAGCAGCCAAGGAGGTGAGGAGCAGTACTTC | TRBJ2-7 | TRBV3-1 | NA | NA | 12
CATSRTAADETQYF | TGTGCCACCAGCAGGACGGCCGCAGACGAGACCCAGTACTTC | TRBJ2-5 | TRBV15 | NA | NA | 14
CASSGTSETQYF | TGTGCCAGCAGTGGTACCTCTGAGACCCAGTACTTC | TRBJ2-5 | TRBV2 | NA | NA | 12
CASSEIPPDTQYF | TGTGCCAGCAGCGAAATCCCCCCAGATACGCAGTATTTT | TRBJ2-3 | TRBV13 | NA | NA | 13
CASSDPVLAYNEQFF | TGTGCCAGCAGTGACCCGGTTCTTGCCTACAATGAGCAGTTCTTC | TRBJ2-1 | TRBV2 | NA | NA | 15
CASSSLTGFYNEQFF | TGTGCCAGCAGTTCACTGACAGGGTTCTACAATGAGCAGTTCTTC | TRBJ2-1 | TRBV28 | TRBD1 | many | 15
CASGGTEETQYF | TGTGCCAGCGGCGGGACAGAAGAGACCCAGTACTTC | TRBJ2-5 | TRBV2 | NA | NA | 12
CATWGGGNEQFF | TGTGCCACCTGGGGGGGAGGAAATGAGCAGTTCTTC | TRBJ2-1 | TRBV28 | TRBD2 | few | 12
CAISDGQGDYGYTF | TGTGCCATCAGTGATGGGCAGGGGGACTATGGCTACACCTTC | TRBJ1-2 | TRBV10-3 | TRBD1 | NA | 14
CASSEYRGSYEQYF | TGCGCCAGCAGTGAGTACAGGGGTTCCTACGAGCAGTACTTC | TRBJ2-7 | TRBV10-2 | TRBD1 | NA | 14
CGATGELFF | TGTGGGGCAACCGGGGAGCTGTTTTTT | TRBJ2-2 | TRBV7-9 | NA | NA | 9
CASRDSGTAYGYTF | TGTGCCAGCAGAGACTCCGGGACAGCTTATGGCTACACCTTC | TRBJ1-2 | TRBV12-3/TRBV12-4 | TRBD1 | many | 14